One and the same sample provided the 6 T cell receptor beta chains below, sequenced in a study of blood T cell repertoires in COVID-19. The data were produced by immunoSEQ multiplex PCR, yet TCRdb's version contains in-frame clones alone and is incomplete. The table records roughly 150,000 clones, roughly nine tenths of them present only once. The sample taken for sequencing was peripheral blood. All receptors derive from a man between 18 and 29 years old with COVID-19, enrolled during active disease.

This rearrangement joins TRBV29-1 to TRBJ1-5; D remains ambiguous. With 4 bases removed from V and 2 bases from J, the gap between germline ends came to 9 bases. The CDR3 totals 13 residues. Germline V lookup: CDR1 SQVTM, CDR2 ANQGSEA. DNA for the CDR3: TGCAGCGTTGGGAGGGTGCGCAATCAGCCCCAGCATTTT. Encoded protein: CSVGRVRNQPQHF.

The chain joins TRBV6-2 or TRBV6-3 to TRBJ1-1; D unclear. The CDR3 runs to 13 residues. Germline V lookup: CDR1 MNHEY, CDR2 SVGEGT. Trimming removed 6 bases from V and 1 base from J, with 9 bases in between. CDR3 sequence reads: CASSRTENTEAFF. DNA for the CDR3: TGTGCCAGCAGCAGAACAGAGAACACTGAAGCTTTCTTT.

The V call is TRBV27, the J call TRBJ1-1; a possible D gene is TRBD1 (6 bases). Germline V gives CDR1 MNHEY, CDR2 SMNVEV (reference sequence). The CDR3 has 16 residues. Trimming cost V 5 bases and J 10 bases, with 26 bases left between them. The CDR3 nucleotides read TGTGCCAGCAGTACCCACCTTCGACAGGCACCTCGGGGAGCTTTCTTT. Protein: CASSTHLRQAPRGAFF.

A remark on this clone: The same CDR3 can be traced to other DNA sequences in this sample. This chain joins TRBV5-6 and TRBJ2-7; tentative D call: TRBD1 (6 bases). Trimming stripped 0 bases from V and 7 bases from J, with 8 bases between. The germline V gene has CDR1 SGHDT and CDR2 YYEEEE. CDR3 length: 12 residues. The CDR3 region is CASSLGRGEQYF. The CDR3 nucleotides are TGTGCCAGCAGCTTGGGCAGGGGAGAGCAGTACTTC.

V is TRBV3-1 (or the pseudogene TRBV3-2) and J is TRBJ2-2; a possible D gene is TRBD1 (6 bases). The CDR3 extends over 16 amino acids. Trimming took 0 bases from V and 7 from J, leaving 15 bases between them. Germline V gives CDR1 LGHDT, CDR2 YNNKEL (reference sequence). CDR3 sequence (DNA): TGTGCCAGCAGCCAAGAAAGCGCAGGGGATGGCGGGGAGCTGTTTTTT. Residues: CASSQESAGDGGELFF.

J is TRBJ2-7 and V is TRBV4-3, with 7 bases lining up with TRBD2. This CDR3 has 14 amino acids. Germline V CDR1 and CDR2: LGHNA, YSLEER. J was trimmed by 0 bases and V by 3 bases; bases with no gene match: 2. CDR3 DNA sequence: TGCGCCAGCAGCCACCAGCGGGACTCCTACGAGCAGTACTTC. Protein product: CASSHQRDSYEQYF.